These 13 T cell receptor beta chains were sequenced from one sample in a study of glioma-infiltrating T cells. TCR alpha and beta CDR3 regions were amplified from RNA using iRepertoire nested multiplex PCR. TCRdb ran MiXCR on the multiplex PCR reads and lists one entry per CDR3 protein. The table records more than 85,000 distinct CDR3 sequences, 25% to 30% of them present only once. What was sequenced was glioma tissue, nonneoplastic brain tissue, or PBMCs (not recorded which). These receptors all stem from a human donor with low-grade glioma or glioblastoma, undergoing nonglioma brain surgery, or in good health (not recorded which).

This clonotype has more than one count but fewer than ten. This sequence joins TRBV29-1 and TRBJ2-1; D remains ambiguous. CDR1 SQVTM and CDR2 ANQGSEA come from the germline V gene. The CDR3 extends over 13 amino acids. V was clipped by 4 bases and J by 2 bases, with 9 bases between them. The CDR3 coding sequence is TGCAGCGTTGCGGGTGGGACCTACAATGAGCAGTTCTTC. Its protein product is CSVAGGTYNEQFF.

The chain couples TRBV5-1 to TRBJ1-4; TRBD1 is a possible D gene (5 bases). The CDR3 has 14 residues. With 4 bases removed from V and 5 bases from J, the gap between germline ends came to 12 bases. The germline V gene has CDR1 SGHRS and CDR2 YFSETQ. CDR3 DNA sequence: TGCGCCAGCAGCGAAACCGGGGGGAATGAAAAACTGTTTTTT. Translation gives CASSETGGNEKLFF.

To note about this clonotype: A much larger clonotype is one base distant, so this may be a read error. A read error is likely, as this CDR3 ends without the conserved phenylalanine or tryptophan. This chain joins TRBV19 and TRBJ2-1, with D unclear. The CDR3 spans 15 residues. The V gene lost 2 bases and the J gene lost 2 bases, with 10 bases spanning the gap. Germline V lookup: CDR1 LNHDA, CDR2 SQIVND (reference sequence). The CDR3 is CASSIRVITYNEQFL. CDR3 bases: TGTGCCAGTAGTATAAGGGTAATCACCTACAATGAGCAGTTCCTC.

Details on this clonotype: One end of the junction is discordant with germline, which a read error may explain. The genes are TRBV4-1 and TRBJ2-7, with TRBD1 matching over 7 bases. The CDR3 runs to 14 residues. Germline V lookup: CDR1 MGHRA, CDR2 YSYEKL. CDR3 in DNA: TGCACCAGCAGCTTCCGGGACAGCACCTACGAGCAGTACTTC. It specifies CTSSFRDSTYEQYF.

This clonotype appeared many times. The rearrangement uses TRBV11-2 and TRBJ2-5; maybe TRBD1 (7 bases). V lost 6 bases, J lost 4 bases, and 15 bases lay in between. Germline CDR1 reads SGHAT; CDR2 reads FQNNGV. The CDR3 has 14 amino acids. CDR3 in amino acids: CASSQRQGLETQYF. In nucleotides, the CDR3 is TGTGCCAGCAGTCAACGACAGGGACTAGAGACCCAGTACTTC.

As to this clonotype: With a much larger clone just one base away, this may be a read error. The genes are TRBV4-2 and TRBJ1-1; 7 bases align to TRBD1. V was pared by 4 bases and J by 2 bases, with 7 bases of the junction left unmatched. The CDR3 contains 15 residues. CDR1 and CDR2 from the germline V gene are LGHNA and YNFKEQ. The CDR3 DNA sequence: TGTGCCAGCAGCCTCTACGGGACAGATAACACTGAAGCTTTCTTT. Amino acids: CASSLYGTDNTEAFF.

This clonotype was counted ten times or more. This chain connects TRBV6-2 or TRBV6-3 to TRBJ1-1, with a possible D match to TRBD1 (6 bases). This CDR3 is built from 13 residues. Germline assignment: CDR1 MNHEY and CDR2 SVGEGT. CDR3 loop: CGSTGSGNTEAFF. The CDR3 coding sequence is TGTGGGTCGACAGGCTCGGGGAACACTGAAGCTTTCTTT.

Details on this clonotype: Since a much larger clone is just one base distant, this may be a read error. The CDR3 DNA follows: TGTGCCAGCAGCCTTAAACACAGGGGCGAGCAGTACTTC. Translating gives CASSLKHRGEQYF. The chain combines TRBV7-3 with TRBJ2-7; 7 nucleotides agree with TRBD1. The CDR3 sequence is 13 residues long. The germline CDR1 and CDR2 sequences are SGHTA and FQGTGA. The J segment lost 6 bases and the V segment lost 5 bases, leaving 7 bases of the junction unmatched.

In regard to this clonotype: Possible read error: a much larger clone is one base away. This chain joins TRBV10-2 and TRBJ2-1; TRBD2 agrees at 7 bases. Germline V CDR1 and CDR2: WSHSY, SAAADI. This CDR3 contains 12 residues. The CDR3 coding sequence is TGCGCCAGCACTGCGACTAGCAATAAGCAGTTCTTC. This translates into CASTATSNKQFF.

This clonotype has a count of ten or more. The chain uses TRBV6-1 and TRBJ2-5, with TRBD2 matching 8 bases. The CDR3 extends over 13 amino acids. The J segment lost 5 bases and the V segment lost 6 bases, leaving 5 bases of the junction unmatched. Germline lookup yields CDR1 MNHNS and CDR2 SASEGT. The CDR3 DNA follows: TGTGCCAGCAGCTCAAGCGGGAGCGAGACCCAGTACTTC. Translated, it gives CASSSSGSETQYF.

This clonotype was counted a single time. This CDR3 is missing its conserved last phenylalanine or tryptophan, likely due to a read error. This chain uses TRBV27 with TRBJ1-2; no definite D call. Germline values: CDR1 MNHEY, CDR2 SMNVEV (reference sequence). The CDR3 loop spans 12 amino acids. CDR3 sequence: CAISSTWSGYTY. DNA for the CDR3: TGTGCCATCAGTTCGACATGGTCTGGCTACACCTAC.

This clonotype was seen at least ten times. The V and J genes are TRBV20-1 and TRBJ2-3, with D perhaps TRBD1 (6 bases). The V gene lost 1 base and the J gene lost 3 bases, with 11 bases spanning the gap. This CDR3 spans 14 amino acids. The germline V gene has CDR1 DFQATT and CDR2 SNEGSKA (reference sequence). The chain's CDR3 is CSARVARGTDTQYF. CDR3 bases: TGCAGTGCTAGAGTAGCCAGGGGTACAGATACGCAGTATTTT.

By share of the sample, this clonotype is medium-sized. The gene calls are TRBV20-1 and TRBJ1-1; D remains unclear. Germline CDR1 reads DFQATT; CDR2 reads SNEGSKA (reference sequence). The CDR3 is 11 amino acids. V shed 7 bases and J shed 1 base, with 7 bases lying between them. CDR3 DNA: TGCAGTGGACACAGGAACACTGAAGCTTTCTTT. As protein: CSGHRNTEAFF.